This T cell receptor (beta chain) was found in a study of PD-1 blockade in classical Hodgkin lymphoma. Clones were read by immunoSEQ multiplex PCR, and TCRdb kept only the in-frame ones, dropping some. The sample holds some 35,000 clones, 85% to 90% seen once. Stated time point: newly diagnosed, previously untreated cHL patient sample. Starting with thawed PBMCs, CD4+ T cells were purified by magnetic negative selection. What served as comparison were PBMCs in newly diagnosed, untreated classical Hodgkin lymphoma. The germline V gene encodes CDR1 MNHEY and CDR2 SVGAGI. With 6 bases clipped from V and 0 bases from J, the junction kept 5 bases outside the gene matches. This CDR3 comprises 15 residues. Study-level points and caveats: Why the repertoires differ is still unclear, perhaps disease activity or prior therapy. When set against healthy donors, newly diagnosed patients were reported to show lower baseline TCR diversity.

About this clone itself: Its cognate antigen is unknown.

This sequence originates from a human donor with classical Hodgkin lymphoma. The chain joins TRBV6-5 to TRBJ1-1; 9 bases match TRBD1. The specimen sequenced was CD4+ T cells from blood. CDR3 residues: CASRVDRGMNTEAFF. In nucleotides, the CDR3 is TGTGCCAGCAGAGTCGACAGGGGGATGAACACTGAAGCTTTCTTT.